The 21 T cell receptor beta chains listed next were all sequenced from one sample in a study of CD8 T cells in Susac syndrome. It was with random hexamers that about 0.45 to 1 ug RNA was reverse transcribed. TCRdb called the immunoSEQ multiplex PCR reads again in MiXCR, with one record for every CDR3 protein. Altogether around 150,000 distinct CDR3 sequences are present, just under 95% being singletons, with the ten largest covering around 0.13%. Sequences were obtained from CD4+ T cells from PBMCs. The receptors shown here come from a human donor in good health.

The J gene is TRBJ1-1, the V gene TRBV6-5, with D perhaps matching TRBD1 (5 bases). V dropped 6 bases and J dropped 2 bases, with 13 bases sitting between them. CDR1 and CDR2 from the germline V gene are MNHEY and SVGAGI. The CDR3 length is 14 residues. The CDR3 loop is CASSRTRLNTEAFF. The DNA for the CDR3 is TGTGCCAGCAGCCGGACAAGACTTAACACTGAAGCTTTCTTT.

The genes are TRBV7-9 and TRBJ2-1; no definite D call. The germline V gene encodes CDR1 SEHNR and CDR2 FQNEAQ (reference sequence). The CDR3 loop spans 15 amino acids. V dropped 4 bases and J dropped 6 bases, with 16 bases sitting between them. CDR3 sequence: CASSYRGSRSNEQFF. In DNA, the CDR3 is TGTGCCAGCAGCTATCGAGGATCACGGTCCAATGAGCAGTTCTTC.

J is TRBJ2-5 and V is TRBV4-1; D perhaps matches TRBD2 (6 bases). V was shortened by 1 base and J by 4 bases, with 7 bases between the two germline ends. CDR1 and CDR2 from the germline V gene are MGHRA and YSYEKL. This CDR3 has 13 amino acids. The CDR3 is CASSQGGGETQYF. The CDR3 DNA reads TGCGCCAGCAGCCAAGGGGGAGGAGAGACCCAGTACTTC.

J is TRBJ1-3 and V is TRBV9; D call uncertain. CDR3 length: 16 amino acids. Germline V gene data show CDR1 as SGDLS and CDR2 as YYNGEE. The V and J ends lost 4 bases and 2 bases respectively, with 16 bases between them. CDR3 sequence: CASSQNTALPGNTIYF. The DNA of the CDR3 is TGTGCCAGCAGCCAAAATACAGCGTTACCTGGAAACACCATATATTTT. Together with reference TRBV9 and TRBJ1-3, the CDR3 gives the full variable domain: DSGVTQTPKHLITATGQRVTLRCSPRSGDLSVYWYQQSLDQGLQFLIQYYNGEERAKGNILERFSAQQFPDLHSELNLSSLELGDSALYFCASSQNTALPGNTIYFGEGSWLTVV.

Notes on this clonotype: At one boundary the junction diverges from the germline segment, which might be a read error. The chain recombines TRBV7-9 with TRBJ1-1; D not certain. The CDR3 is 13 amino acids. Germline CDR1 is SEHNR and CDR2 is FQNEAQ (reference sequence). The chain's CDR3 is CASSLGRLGESFF. The CDR3 region has the DNA TGTGCCAGCAGCTTAGGAAGATTGGGTGAATCTTTCTTT.

The rearrangement joins TRBV3-1 to TRBJ2-7; D might be TRBD1 (5 bases). CDR3 size: 13 residues. Germline CDR1 is LGHDT and CDR2 is YNNKEL (reference sequence). Deletions cut 5 bases from V and 0 bases from J, with 8 bases between. DNA of the CDR3: TGTGCCAGCAGCGACAGCCACTCCTACGAGCAGTACTTC. Its translation: CASSDSHSYEQYF.

The chain recombines TRBV7-2 with TRBJ2-7, with 12 bases aligning to TRBD1. The V segment lost 1 base and the J segment 6 bases; nucleotides outside the gene matches: 7. The CDR3 loop spans 16 amino acids. Germline lookup yields CDR1 SGHTA and CDR2 FQGNSA. The CDR3 sequence is CASSLGIGTGGGEQYF. DNA of the CDR3: TGTGCCAGCAGCTTAGGGATTGGGACAGGGGGCGGCGAGCAGTACTTC.

The chain is built from TRBV7-2 and TRBJ1-2; D possibly corresponds to TRBD1 (5 bases). CDR3 length equals 14 residues. The V and J ends lost 1 base and 5 bases respectively, with 11 bases between them. Per the germline V gene, CDR1 is SGHTA and CDR2 is FQGNSA. The CDR3, as DNA: TGTGCCAGCAGCTTAGGGGGCCCGGATTATGGCTACACCTTC. Protein: CASSLGGPDYGYTF.

The chain couples TRBV18 to TRBJ2-7; D is uncertain. CDR1 KGHSH and CDR2 LQKENI come from the germline V gene. The CDR3 contains 13 residues. V lost 2 bases, J lost 3 bases, and 8 bases lay in between. For the CDR3, the DNA is TGTGCCAGCTCACCAGGGGTTGACTACGAGCAGTACTTC. Encoded protein: CASSPGVDYEQYF.

The chain couples TRBV19 to TRBJ1-2; D possibly corresponds to TRBD1 (5 bases). The CDR3 sequence is 14 residues long. From germline, CDR1 is LNHDA and CDR2 SQIVND (reference sequence). V lost 2 bases and J lost 8, with 15 bases in between. The CDR3 is CASSILQQGSGYTF. CDR3 nucleotides: TGTGCCAGTAGTATACTCCAGCAGGGAAGCGGCTACACCTTC. Full variable domain (rest looked up from reference TRBV19 and TRBJ1-2): DGGITQSPKYLFRKEGQNVTLSCEQNLNHDAMYWYRQDPGQGLRLIYYSQIVNDFQKGDIAEGYSVSREKKESFPLTVTSAQKNPTAFYLCASSILQQGSGYTFGSGTRLTVV.

V usage is TRBV24-1 and J usage is TRBJ1-5; D possibly corresponds to TRBD1 (6 bases). V gave up 9 bases and J gave up 0 bases, with 14 bases separating them. Germline CDR1 is KGHDR and CDR2 is SFDVKD. This CDR3 is 15 amino acids long. CDR3 DNA: TGTGCCACCGCCCCGGGGGCCGCTAGCAATCAGCCCCAGCATTTT. Protein product: CATAPGAASNQPQHF.

The J gene is TRBJ1-5, the V gene TRBV7-8, with 9 bases that match TRBD1. The V and J ends lost 6 bases and 2 bases, in that order; junction bases with no gene match: 8. Germline V gene lookup returns CDR1 SGHVS and CDR2 FQNEAQ. The CDR3 is made up of 16 amino acids. The CDR3 spells CASSPLQGAGNQPQHF. CDR3 nucleotides: TGTGCCAGCAGTCCCTTACAGGGGGCAGGCAATCAGCCCCAGCATTTT.

J is TRBJ1-3 and V is TRBV5-1; no definite D call. The germline CDR1 and CDR2 sequences are SGHRS and YFSETQ. The CDR3 extends over 15 amino acids. V was trimmed by 0 bases and J by 0 bases, leaving 7 bases between them. The CDR3 is CASSLEVFSGNTIYF. The CDR3 coding sequence is TGCGCCAGCAGCTTGGAAGTCTTCTCTGGAAACACCATATATTTT.

CDR3 in DNA: TGTGCCAGCAGCCAAGATACGGGTAGGGGCAATCAGCCCCAGCATTTT. Its protein product is CASSQDTGRGNQPQHF. The chain recombines TRBV3-1 with TRBJ1-5; D is ambiguous. The V gene lost 0 bases and the J gene lost 2 bases, with 11 bases spanning the gap. The V gene's germline CDR1 is LGHDT and CDR2 YNNKEL (reference sequence). This CDR3 spans 16 amino acids.

This rearrangement joins TRBV6-5 to TRBJ1-2; possible D gene TRBD1, 5 bases. CDR3 length equals 13 residues. The V and J ends lost 6 bases and 8 bases respectively, with 16 bases between them. CDR1 and CDR2 from the germline V gene are MNHEY and SVGAGI. CDR3 protein: CASSEVRGSGYTF. CDR3 nucleotides: TGTGCCAGCAGCGAAGTGAGGGGAAGCGGCTACACCTTC.

The genes are TRBV19 and TRBJ2-7, with TRBD2 matching over 10 bases. V lost 8 bases, J lost 2 bases, and 6 bases stayed unmatched. The CDR3 has 14 residues. In germline, CDR1 is LNHDA, CDR2 SQIVND (reference sequence). CDR3 sequence: CASATSGVPYEQYF. The CDR3 bases are TGTGCCAGTGCCACTAGCGGGGTTCCCTACGAGCAGTACTTC.

The chain carries TRBV19 and TRBJ2-2, with D hard to call. The germline gives CDR1 LNHDA, CDR2 SQIVND (reference sequence). The CDR3 has 15 amino acids. V shed 4 bases and J shed 0 bases, with 9 bases lying between them. CDR3 loop: CASSNGRTNTGELFF. DNA of the CDR3: TGTGCCAGTAGTAATGGCAGGACGAACACCGGGGAGCTGTTTTTT.

V and J are TRBV6-2 or TRBV6-3 and TRBJ2-7; D may be TRBD1 (6 bases). CDR1 and CDR2 (germline): MNHEY, SVGEGT. Trimming removed 5 bases from V and 9 bases from J, with 14 bases in between. CDR3 length equals 12 residues. The CDR3 reads CASSTSDRWQYF. CDR3 nucleotides: TGTGCCAGCAGTACCTCTGACAGGTGGCAGTACTTC.

The chain uses TRBV7-9 and TRBJ2-1; 7 nucleotides match TRBD1. The CDR3 is made up of 15 amino acids. V was clipped by 5 bases and J by 5 bases; unmatched bases: 9. The germline V gene has CDR1 SEHNR and CDR2 FQNEAQ (reference sequence). CDR3 in DNA: TGTGCCAGCAGCCCCAGGGACAGTTGGGACAATGAGCAGTTCTTC. It specifies CASSPRDSWDNEQFF.

This chain joins TRBV12-3 or TRBV12-4 and TRBJ2-6; 7 nucleotides line up with TRBD1. CDR3 size: 15 residues. With 6 bases clipped from V and 2 bases from J, the junction kept 4 bases outside the gene matches. Here the CDR3 DNA reads TGTGCCAGCAGAATAGGGGGCCCTGGGGCCAACGTCCTGACTTTC. Its protein product is CASRIGGPGANVLTF.

V gene TRBV7-8 combines with J gene TRBJ1-5, with unresolved D. CDR3 length: 17 amino acids. Trimming removed 5 bases from V and 4 bases from J, with 21 bases in between. In germline, CDR1 is SGHVS, CDR2 FQNEAQ. CDR3: CASSLVYEIGRNQPQHF. As DNA, the CDR3 is TGTGCCAGCAGCCTGGTATATGAAATAGGGCGAAATCAGCCCCAGCATTTT.